The rows below give T cell receptor beta chains drawn from one sample of a study of Ad26.COV2.S vaccination and SARS-CoV-2 variants. Repertoires were generated with immunoSEQ multiplex PCR, while TCRdb's copy carries only in-frame clones and drops some. The top ten clones hold 12% of a sample with 400,000 to 450,000 clones, around 90% of them seen once. The sample was peripheral blood, taken in a trial of Ad26.COV2.S vaccine versus placebo. Receptor source: a person aged 18-60 years who received the Ad26.COV2.S COVID-19 vaccine or a placebo. Each CDR3 is given with its conserved first and last residue. The D gene is left open where the match is weak. Size tells how often a clone was seen (once, few, many) or the class of an expanded clone, and some rows leave it out.

D gene: TRBD2; V gene: TRBV5-1; clone size: once; J gene: TRBJ2-7; CDR3 length: 17; CDR3 DNA: TGCGCCAGCAGCTTAATAGCTAGCGGGAGCCCTCCCTACGAGCAGTACTTC; CDR3 protein: CASSLIASGSPPYEQYF
D gene: -; V gene: TRBV27; clone size: -; J gene: TRBJ2-6; CDR3 length: 15; CDR3 DNA: TGTGCCAGCACCCTTCTCGGCTCTGGGGCCAACGTCCTGACTTTC; CDR3 protein: CASTLLGSGANVLTF
D gene: -; V gene: TRBV27; clone size: -; J gene: TRBJ2-1; CDR3 length: 16; CDR3 DNA: TGTGCCAGCAGTTCCCTTGCCGGAGGAACCTACAATGAGCAGTTCTTC; CDR3 protein: CASSSLAGGTYNEQFF
D gene: TRBD2; V gene: TRBV25-1; clone size: -; J gene: TRBJ2-5; CDR3 length: 16; CDR3 DNA: TGTGCCAGCAGTACCCTCAGCGGGAGGGCCCGGGAGACCCAGTACTTC; CDR3 protein: CASSTLSGRARETQYF
D gene: -; V gene: TRBV10-3; clone size: -; J gene: TRBJ2-1; CDR3 length: 15; CDR3 DNA: TGTGCCATCAGCCGGGCTTCGGGGTCTAGGGATGAGCAGTTCTTC; CDR3 protein: CAISRASGSRDEQFF
D gene: -; V gene: TRBV30; clone size: -; J gene: TRBJ1-3; CDR3 length: 13; CDR3 DNA: TGTGCCTGGAGTGTACAGGCTGGAAACACCATATATTTT; CDR3 protein: CAWSVQAGNTIYF
D gene: -; V gene: TRBV28; clone size: -; J gene: TRBJ1-4; CDR3 length: 14; CDR3 DNA: TGTGCCAGCAGCAGAGGGGGAACTAATGAAAAACTGTTTTTT; CDR3 protein: CASSRGGTNEKLFF
D gene: -; V gene: TRBV14; clone size: -; J gene: TRBJ2-2; CDR3 length: 14; CDR3 DNA: TGTGCCAGCAGCGTTAGGGGTTGGTCCGGGGAGCTGTTTTTT; CDR3 protein: CASSVRGWSGELFF
D gene: TRBD2; V gene: TRBV5-1; clone size: -; J gene: TRBJ2-1; CDR3 length: 17; CDR3 DNA: TGCGCCAGCAGCTTGGATCCCCTTAGCGGGGGGTACAATGAGCAGTTCTTC; CDR3 protein: CASSLDPLSGGYNEQFF
D gene: -; V gene: TRBV30; clone size: few; J gene: TRBJ1-6; CDR3 length: 16; CDR3 DNA: TGTGCCTGGAGTACCTACGGTGGGGGTTGGAATTCACCCCTCCACTTT; CDR3 protein: CAWSTYGGGWNSPLHF
D gene: -; V gene: TRBV7-6; clone size: -; J gene: TRBJ2-7; CDR3 length: 15; CDR3 DNA: TGTGCCAGCAGCTTAGGTCCGGGACTGGCCTACGAGCAGTACTTC; CDR3 protein: CASSLGPGLAYEQYF
D gene: TRBD2; V gene: TRBV19; clone size: -; J gene: TRBJ2-2; CDR3 length: 17; CDR3 DNA: TGTGCCAGTAGCTTAGCCACTAGCGGGGCGAACACCGGGGAGCTGTTTTTT; CDR3 protein: CASSLATSGANTGELFF
D gene: -; V gene: TRBV30; clone size: -; J gene: TRBJ2-7; CDR3 length: 14; CDR3 DNA: TGTGCCTGGATCACCGGGGGGCAGGGCTACGAGCAGTACTTC; CDR3 protein: CAWITGGQGYEQYF
D gene: -; V gene: TRBV28; clone size: -; J gene: TRBJ2-1; CDR3 length: 15; CDR3 DNA: TGTGCCAGCAAACGGTCGTTAGTGGCGCCCAATGAGCAGTTCTTC; CDR3 protein: CASKRSLVAPNEQFF
D gene: TRBD1; V gene: TRBV7-9; clone size: -; J gene: TRBJ1-1; CDR3 length: 17; CDR3 DNA: TGTGCCAGCAGCCGAGGACAGGGGGCAGGGATGAACACTGAAGCTTTCTTT; CDR3 protein: CASSRGQGAGMNTEAFF
D gene: TRBD2; V gene: TRBV30; clone size: -; J gene: TRBJ2-1; CDR3 length: 12; CDR3 DNA: TGTGCCTCTAGCGGGAGTCTAGATGAGCAGTTCTTC; CDR3 protein: CASSGSLDEQFF
D gene: -; V gene: TRBV6-6; clone size: -; J gene: TRBJ1-6; CDR3 length: 15; CDR3 DNA: TGTGCCAGCAGTTACCGCTCAGTGGGGAATTCACCCCTCCACTTT; CDR3 protein: CASSYRSVGNSPLHF
D gene: TRBD1; V gene: TRBV5-1; clone size: -; J gene: TRBJ2-3; CDR3 length: 15; CDR3 DNA: TGCGCCAGCAGCCCAAGGGACAGGGTGCCAGATACGCAGTATTTT; CDR3 protein: CASSPRDRVPDTQYF
D gene: TRBD1; V gene: TRBV28; clone size: few; J gene: TRBJ2-7; CDR3 length: 14; CDR3 DNA: TGTGCCAGCAGATCCGGGACAGCCACCTACGAGCAGTACTTC; CDR3 protein: CASRSGTATYEQYF
D gene: TRBD2; V gene: TRBV7-9; clone size: few; J gene: TRBJ2-1; CDR3 length: 14; CDR3 DNA: TGTGCCAGCAGCACTTCGGGAGGGCCTTTTGCTCAGTTCTTC; CDR3 protein: CASSTSGGPFAQFF
D gene: TRBD2; V gene: TRBV5-3; clone size: -; J gene: TRBJ2-1; CDR3 length: 14; CDR3 DNA: TGTGCCCGATCGGAGACTAGCGGGATCAATGAGCAGTTCTTC; CDR3 protein: CARSETSGINEQFF
D gene: TRBD2; V gene: TRBV11-2; clone size: -; J gene: TRBJ2-1; CDR3 length: 15; CDR3 DNA: TGTGCCAGCAGCCAACTAGCGGGAGGTGGGAATGAGCAGTTCTTC; CDR3 protein: CASSQLAGGGNEQFF
D gene: TRBD2; V gene: TRBV18; clone size: -; J gene: TRBJ2-3; CDR3 length: 15; CDR3 DNA: TGTGCCAGCTCACCAGCTAGCGGGAGCACAGATACGCAGTATTTT; CDR3 protein: CASSPASGSTDTQYF
D gene: -; V gene: TRBV7-3; clone size: -; J gene: TRBJ2-2; CDR3 length: 15; CDR3 DNA: TGTGCCAGCAGCTTAGAGGGTAGTTTCGCCGGGGAGCTGTTTTTT; CDR3 protein: CASSLEGSFAGELFF
D gene: TRBD2; V gene: TRBV28; clone size: -; J gene: TRBJ2-3; CDR3 length: 16; CDR3 DNA: TGTGCCAGCAGTTCTCTTATTGCGGGAGTCACAGATACGCAGTATTTT; CDR3 protein: CASSSLIAGVTDTQYF
D gene: TRBD2; V gene: TRBV29-1; clone size: -; J gene: TRBJ2-7; CDR3 length: 16; CDR3 DNA: TGCAGCGTTGAAGGGTGGGTTGCGGGAGTGGGCTACGAGCAGTACTTC; CDR3 protein: CSVEGWVAGVGYEQYF
D gene: -; V gene: TRBV6-5; clone size: -; J gene: TRBJ2-3; CDR3 length: 16; CDR3 DNA: TGTGCCAGCAGTTACCGTCTACTAGCAGGCACAGATACGCAGTATTTT; CDR3 protein: CASSYRLLAGTDTQYF
D gene: -; V gene: TRBV14; clone size: -; J gene: TRBJ2-5; CDR3 length: 11; CDR3 DNA: TGTGCCAGCAGCCAAAGCTGGACCCAGTACTTC; CDR3 protein: CASSQSWTQYF
D gene: TRBD2; V gene: TRBV4-2; clone size: -; J gene: TRBJ2-5; CDR3 length: 17; CDR3 DNA: TGTGCCAGCAGCCATGGGACGGGGCGGGAGATTGTAGAGACCCAGTACTTC; CDR3 protein: CASSHGTGREIVETQYF
D gene: -; V gene: TRBV28; clone size: once; J gene: TRBJ2-1; CDR3 length: 15; CDR3 DNA: TGTGCCAGCAGCCGGCGGGACAAAATTTACAATGAGCAGTTCTTC; CDR3 protein: CASSRRDKIYNEQFF
D gene: -; V gene: TRBV15; clone size: -; J gene: TRBJ1-5; CDR3 length: 13; CDR3 DNA: TGTGCCACCAGCGGACTCCTCAATCAGCCCCAGCATTTT; CDR3 protein: CATSGLLNQPQHF
D gene: -; V gene: TRBV28; clone size: -; J gene: TRBJ2-1; CDR3 length: 16; CDR3 DNA: TGTGCCAGCAGCTCGCCCGACAGCCTCTACTACAATGAGCAGTTCTTC; CDR3 protein: CASSSPDSLYYNEQFF
D gene: -; V gene: TRBV6-2/TRBV6-3; clone size: -; J gene: TRBJ2-5; CDR3 length: 14; CDR3 DNA: TGTGCCAGCAGTAACAGGGTTATTCAAGAGACCCAGTACTTC; CDR3 protein: CASSNRVIQETQYF
D gene: -; V gene: TRBV11-2; clone size: -; J gene: TRBJ1-2; CDR3 length: 12; CDR3 DNA: TGTGCCAGCAGCCCTAGGGGGGAGCGCTACACCTTC; CDR3 protein: CASSPRGERYTF
D gene: TRBD2; V gene: TRBV2; clone size: -; J gene: TRBJ2-7; CDR3 length: 13; CDR3 DNA: TGTGCCAGCAATCTAGCGGGGGACTACGAGCAGTACTTC; CDR3 protein: CASNLAGDYEQYF
D gene: -; V gene: TRBV7-8; clone size: -; J gene: TRBJ2-3; CDR3 length: 13; CDR3 DNA: TGTGCCAGCAGTACCCAGGGCACAGATACGCAGTATTTT; CDR3 protein: CASSTQGTDTQYF
D gene: -; V gene: TRBV15; clone size: -; J gene: TRBJ2-3; CDR3 length: 16; CDR3 DNA: TGTGCCACCAGCAGAGTTTTGGCGTTGGGCACAGATACGCAGTATTTT; CDR3 protein: CATSRVLALGTDTQYF
D gene: -; V gene: TRBV6-2/TRBV6-3; clone size: -; J gene: TRBJ2-3; CDR3 length: 17; CDR3 DNA: TGTGCCAGCAGTTACTCGGCACTGAGGCGATTAGCAGATACGCAGTATTTT; CDR3 protein: CASSYSALRRLADTQYF
D gene: -; V gene: TRBV10-3; clone size: once; J gene: TRBJ2-7; CDR3 length: 13; CDR3 DNA: TGTGCCATCAGTGAGGGTCCCGACAGACAGCAGTACTTC; CDR3 protein: CAISEGPDRQQYF
D gene: TRBD1; V gene: TRBV4-1; clone size: -; J gene: TRBJ1-5; CDR3 length: 15; CDR3 DNA: TGCGCCAGCAGTCCAGACAGGGGGGTGGGTCAGCCCCAGCATTTT; CDR3 protein: CASSPDRGVGQPQHF
D gene: TRBD1; V gene: TRBV10-3; clone size: few; J gene: TRBJ1-5; CDR3 length: 13; CDR3 DNA: TGTGCCATCAGCCGGGACAGGGATCAGCCCCAGCATTTT; CDR3 protein: CAISRDRDQPQHF
D gene: TRBD2; V gene: TRBV7-8; clone size: -; J gene: TRBJ2-3; CDR3 length: 16; CDR3 DNA: TGTGCCAGCAGTTACAAGACTAGCGGGGTCATAGATACGCAGTATTTT; CDR3 protein: CASSYKTSGVIDTQYF
D gene: -; V gene: TRBV6-6; clone size: -; J gene: TRBJ1-1; CDR3 length: 13; CDR3 DNA: TGTGCCAGCAGAACCGGGACAAAAATTGAAGCTTTCTTT; CDR3 protein: CASRTGTKIEAFF
D gene: -; V gene: TRBV14; clone size: -; J gene: TRBJ2-5; CDR3 length: 14; CDR3 DNA: TGTGCCAGCAGCCAAGTGGCGGGGAAAGAGACCCAGTACTTC; CDR3 protein: CASSQVAGKETQYF
D gene: -; V gene: TRBV29-1; clone size: -; J gene: TRBJ1-4; CDR3 length: 13; CDR3 DNA: TGCAGCGTTGCACCAAACAGGGACGAAAAACTGTTTTTT; CDR3 protein: CSVAPNRDEKLFF